This is a list of T cell receptor beta chains from one sample in a study of graft-versus-host responses after intestinal transplantation. The protocol was immunoSEQ multiplex PCR, while the TCRdb copy is restricted to in-frame clones and leaves out a portion. This sample yields 95,000 to 100,000 clones, of which roughly 88% are seen a single time; over 1.3% belongs to the top ten. Sequencing was performed on PBMCs, taken 255 days after intestinal transplant. Every receptor here comes from a human patient who received an intestinal transplant, so some T cells may come from the graft donor. CDR3s include the opening cysteine and the closing phenylalanine or tryptophan. Fields, in order: clone size, D gene, V gene, J gene, CDR3 DNA, CDR3 protein. The D gene is left open where the match is weak. Part of the rows lack a size; the others show once, few, many or a class for expanded clones.

few,NA,TRBV15,TRBJ1-2,TGTGCCACCAGCAGAGGACCTGGCCAGGGTGGCGGCTACACCTTC,CATSRGPGQGGGYTF
NA,TRBD2,TRBV30,TRBJ2-2,TGTGCCTGGAGGGGACTAGCGGCTAACACCGGGGAGCTGTTTTTT,CAWRGLAANTGELFF
once,NA,TRBV6-5,TRBJ2-1,TGTGCCAGCAGCCACGGTTACCGCTCGGCCATGGAACAGTTCTTC,CASSHGYRSAMEQFF
NA,NA,TRBV6-5,TRBJ2-7,TGTGCCAGCAGGCTAGGGGGGTCACTCTACGAGCAGTACTTC,CASRLGGSLYEQYF
NA,NA,TRBV9,TRBJ2-1,TGTGCCAGCAGCCGTCACAGGGTCGACAATGAGCAGTTCTTC,CASSRHRVDNEQFF
NA,NA,TRBV20-1,TRBJ2-1,TGCAGTGCTAGCGAGGAAAATGAGCAGTTCTTC,CSASEENEQFF
NA,NA,TRBV4-1,TRBJ2-2,TGCGCCAGCAGCCAAGACCGAGACAGCCAGAGTACCGGGGAGCTGTTTTTT,CASSQDRDSQSTGELFF
NA,TRBD2,TRBV5-1,TRBJ2-3,TGCGCCAGCAGTTCGAGCGGGGGGGCTAAAGATACGCAGTATTTT,CASSSSGGAKDTQYF
NA,NA,TRBV6-1,TRBJ1-1,TGTGCCAGCAGTGAATGGAACACTGAAGCTTTCTTT,CASSEWNTEAFF
NA,NA,TRBV4-3,TRBJ1-6,TGCGCCAGCAGCCAAGTGGTCGGGGATAATTCACCCCTCCACTTT,CASSQVVGDNSPLHF
NA,NA,TRBV5-5,TRBJ1-5,TGTGCCAGCAGCTTGGACGGTAGCAATCAGCCCCAGCATTTT,CASSLDGSNQPQHF
NA,NA,TRBV5-1,TRBJ2-3,TGCGCCAGCAGCTTGGGGGCGGGGACAACAGATACGCAGTATTTT,CASSLGAGTTDTQYF
NA,NA,TRBV6-5,TRBJ1-6,TGTGCCAGCAGTACAGGGTGGAATTCACCCCTCCACTTT,CASSTGWNSPLHF
NA,NA,TRBV7-2,TRBJ2-2,TGTGCCAGCAGCTTCCCCAGGGATTCGAACACCGGGGAGCTGTTTTTT,CASSFPRDSNTGELFF
NA,TRBD2,TRBV5-1,TRBJ2-2,TGCGCCAGCAGCGGACTAGGGCGGGGCGGGGAGCTGTTTTTT,CASSGLGRGGELFF
NA,TRBD1,TRBV15,TRBJ2-6,TGTGCCACCAGCAGAACAGGGGCTGGGGCCAACGTCCTGACTTTC,CATSRTGAGANVLTF
few,NA,TRBV28,TRBJ2-3,TGTGCCAGCAGTAACCGGGACTCGGGCACAGATACGCAGTATTTT,CASSNRDSGTDTQYF
once,NA,TRBV27,TRBJ1-4,TGTGCCAGCAGTTTAAAAGGGGGTGGAAAACTGTTTTTT,CASSLKGGGKLFF
NA,NA,TRBV6-1,TRBJ1-6,TGTGCCAGCAGTGAATCAACGGGTGGGAATTCACCCCTCCACTTT,CASSESTGGNSPLHF
NA,NA,TRBV11-2,TRBJ2-7,TGTGCCAGCAGCTTAGACAACGCCTGGTACGAGCAGTACTTC,CASSLDNAWYEQYF
NA,NA,TRBV19,TRBJ2-1,TGTGCCAGTAGTATCTCGGGGACCAGCTCCTACAATGAGCAGTTCTTC,CASSISGTSSYNEQFF
NA,TRBD1,TRBV6-5,TRBJ1-2,TGTGCCAGCAGTTACCTCTGGACAGGGGATGACTATGGCTACACCTTC,CASSYLWTGDDYGYTF